These 7 T cell receptor beta chains came from one sample sequenced in a study of molecular identifiers for immune sequencing clone quantification. TCRdb itself ran the PCR reads through MiXCR, one entry per CDR3 protein. The repertoire consists of approximately 500,000 distinct CDR3 sequences, with about 20% occurring once and the leading ten covering around 0.84%. Sequenced sample: naive CD8+ T cells from blood, with Jurkat cell RNA spiked in. Subset noted: FACS-sorted CD8+CD4-CCR7+CD45RA+ naive T cells. These receptors all stem from a human donor in good health. Some libraries in this study had Jurkat cell RNA spiked in.

This clonotype was observed a few times. This sequence joins TRBV4-3 and TRBJ1-5, with D possibly matching TRBD1 (5 bases). Trimming took off 0 bases at V and 2 bases at J, with 14 bases between the two ends. From germline, CDR1 is LGHNA and CDR2 YSLEER. The CDR3 contains 17 residues. This CDR3 is CASSQDLDTYGNQPQHF. The DNA for the CDR3 is TGCGCCAGCAGCCAAGATCTGGACACTTACGGCAATCAGCCCCAGCATTTT.

Regarding this clonotype: This sequence may be a read error, since a much larger clone differs from it by one base. V is TRBV7-2 and J is TRBJ2-1, with 8 bases that match TRBD1. This CDR3 contains 15 residues. CDR1 is SGHTA, CDR2 FQGNSA, per germline. J gave up 5 bases and V 5 bases, and 8 bases lay outside the gene matches. The CDR3 nucleotides are TGTGCCAGCAGCCTAAGACAGGGGATAGACAATGAGCAGTTCTTC. Protein sequence: CASSLRQGIDNEQFF.

V and J are TRBV3-1 and TRBJ2-3; 7 positions match TRBD1. This CDR3 has 21 residues. The germline V gene has CDR1 LGHDT and CDR2 YNNKEL (reference sequence). V lost 0 bases, J lost 0 bases, and 18 bases stayed unmatched. The CDR3 spells CASSQDPPGFYRGASTDTQYF. CDR3 in DNA: TGTGCCAGCAGCCAAGATCCGCCCGGGTTTTACAGGGGTGCTAGCACAGATACGCAGTATTTT.

A few counts support this clonotype. The CDR3 protein is CATSRPRGSTEAFF. The CDR3 nucleotides are TGTGCCACCAGCCGACCCAGGGGTAGCACTGAAGCTTTCTTT. This chain links TRBV15 with TRBJ1-1, with a possible D match to TRBD1 (6 bases). The V and J ends lost 5 bases and 4 bases respectively, with 14 bases between them. The CDR3 covers 14 residues. Germline V CDR1 and CDR2: LNHNV, YYDKDF (reference sequence).

This chain connects TRBV12-3 or TRBV12-4 to TRBJ1-1; D is perhaps TRBD1 (5 bases). CDR3 size: 13 residues. V lost 5 bases and J 6 bases, leaving 13 bases between the germline ends. The CDR3 DNA follows: TGTGCCAGCAGTCTCCTTGGGGGGGCTGAAGCTTTCTTT. Translating gives CASSLLGGAEAFF.

In this sample, this clonotype turned up many times. Written as DNA, the CDR3 is TGTGCCAGCAGTGAAGCGCTTCAAGGGTCCGGGGAGCTGTTTTTT. Amino acids: CASSEALQGSGELFF. The J gene is TRBJ2-2, the V gene TRBV2; D not resolved. V was clipped by 0 bases and J by 6 bases, with 11 bases between them. The CDR3 is 15 amino acids. Germline loops: CDR1 SNHLY, CDR2 FYNNEI.

In this sample, this clonotype turned up many times. V usage is TRBV7-9 and J usage is TRBJ2-1, with TRBD1 identical over 7 bases. Germline CDR1 SEHNR, CDR2 FQNEAQ (reference sequence). The J segment lost 4 bases and the V segment lost 2 bases, leaving 8 bases of the junction unmatched. The CDR3 has 16 amino acids. DNA for the CDR3: TGTGCCAGCAGCTTATTGGCCGGGACAGATTACAATGAGCAGTTCTTC. Protein sequence: CASSLLAGTDYNEQFF.